Shown below are 3 T cell receptor beta chains from a single sample sequenced in a study of OX40 agonist ivuxolimab in advanced cancers. Library construction relied on the immunoSEQ multiplex PCR assay. The immuneACCESS repertoire file appears here via TCRdb, limited to in-frame rearrangements. These files lack a portion of the clones; in checked studies, under half of the deficit traces to unresolved V genes, and the cause of the others is not known. The sample table holds 50,000 to 65,000 clones, of which about nine tenths were seen once. The ten largest clones capture approximately 1.8% of the sample. The input for sequencing was CD4+ or CD8+ T cells sorted from blood, taken in a trial of the OX40 agonist ivuxolimab. These receptors originate from an adult with an advanced solid tumor such as melanoma, head and neck, liver or kidney cancer.

The chain recombines TRBV2 with TRBJ1-5, with D maybe TRBD1 (6 bases). The CDR3 spans 14 residues. Per the germline V gene, CDR1 is SNHLY and CDR2 is FYNNEI. The V end was cut by 7 bases, the J end by 8 bases, with 18 bases between. The CDR3 is CASTLEGVNKPQHF. CDR3 nucleotide sequence: TGTGCCAGCACCCTTGAGGGGGTCAACAAGCCCCAGCATTTT.

This chain connects TRBV19 to TRBJ1-3; a possible D gene is TRBD1 (5 bases). Trimming stripped 6 bases from V and 1 base from J, with 10 bases between. The CDR3 sequence is 14 residues long. Germline V gene data show CDR1 as LNHDA and CDR2 as SQIVND (reference sequence). CDR3 coding DNA: TGTGCCAGTAGCCAACAGGTTTCTGGAAACACCATATATTTT. As protein: CASSQQVSGNTIYF.

This clone occurred once. The chain recombines TRBV28 with TRBJ2-7; 8 positions match TRBD1. The CDR3 is 17 amino acids. Trimming took 5 bases from V and 5 from J; bases not matched to a gene: 17. The germline V gene encodes CDR1 MDHEN and CDR2 SYDVKM. CDR3 sequence (DNA): TGTGCCAGCAGTCTAACCGGCCGGGACAGGTTTTCGCACGAGCAGTACTTC. It is translated as CASSLTGRDRFSHEQYF.